These 22 T cell receptor beta chains originate from one sample sequenced in a study of CD8 T cells in Susac syndrome (dated by TCRdb to about 2019). The protocol used for the library was the immunoSEQ multiplex PCR assay. RNA was extracted using the RNeasy kit, and about 0.45 to 1 ug of the RNA was reverse transcribed with random hexamers. TCRdb reanalyzed the raw reads on its own, using fastp at Q25 for trimming and MiXCR for clone calling, and kept in-frame beta chains. Every distinct CDR3 protein forms one entry, paired with its most common genes and DNA. The sample table shows about 130,000 distinct CDR3 sequences, and 90% to 95% are seen once. The biggest ten clones account for under 0.25% of the sample. Specimen: CD8+ T cells from PBMCs. The receptors were gathered from a human donor with multiple sclerosis.

The chain couples TRBV3-1 to TRBJ1-1; TRBD1 agrees at 8 bases. The V gene's germline CDR1 is LGHDT and CDR2 YNNKEL (reference sequence). J gave up 4 bases and V 5 bases, and 6 bases lay outside the gene matches. This CDR3 is 14 amino acids long. The CDR3 sequence: CASSIQGGGTEAFF. The CDR3 DNA reads as TGTGCCAGCAGCATACAGGGGGGCGGCACTGAAGCTTTCTTT.

This clonotype was seen a handful of times. The rearrangement uses TRBV4-1 and TRBJ2-1; no clear D gene. This CDR3 spans 15 amino acids. Germline V CDR1 and CDR2: MGHRA, YSYEKL. Trimming pared 4 bases from V and 5 bases from J, leaving 15 bases between. DNA of the CDR3: TGCGCCAGCAGCCCGCTTGAAAACCCAAACAATGAGCAGTTCTTC. It is translated as CASSPLENPNNEQFF.

This chain links TRBV27 with TRBJ1-5; perhaps TRBD1 as D (6 bases). CDR3 length equals 14 residues. The germline V gene has CDR1 MNHEY and CDR2 SMNVEV (reference sequence). Between the trimmed V and J ends, which lost 7 bases and 9 bases, there was a span of 19 bases. The DNA of the CDR3 is TGTGCCAGCACCCCGAGGGGACACCAGGGGCCCCAGCATTTT. Translating gives CASTPRGHQGPQHF.

V and J are TRBV20-1 and TRBJ2-1; 9 nucleotides line up with TRBD2. The CDR3 runs 17 residues. Losses at the gene ends were 6 bases for V and 0 bases for J; bases not matched to a gene: 12. The germline V gene encodes CDR1 DFQATT and CDR2 SNEGSKA (reference sequence). CDR3 coding DNA: TGCAGTGCAGTAAACCCGTTAGCGGGAGTCTCCTACAATGAGCAGTTCTTC. Translated, it gives CSAVNPLAGVSYNEQFF.

The gene calls are TRBV27 and TRBJ2-2; D unclear. From germline, CDR1 is MNHEY and CDR2 SMNVEV (reference sequence). The CDR3 is 13 residues long. Trimming took 3 bases from V and 5 from J, leaving 7 bases between them. In nucleotides, the CDR3 is TGTGCCAGCAGTTTCTTGGGTACCGGGGAGCTGTTTTTT. Its protein product is CASSFLGTGELFF.

The chain combines TRBV30 with TRBJ2-7; maybe TRBD1 (5 bases). The germline V gene encodes CDR1 GTSNPN and CDR2 SVGIG (reference sequence). V gave up 5 bases and J gave up 6 bases, with 14 bases separating them. The CDR3 runs 12 residues. CDR3 region: CAWGASAFEQYF. Written as DNA, the CDR3 is TGTGCCTGGGGGGCCTCTGCTTTCGAGCAGTACTTC.

The V call is TRBV11-2, the J call TRBJ2-1; 9 positions agree with TRBD2. This CDR3 comprises 15 residues. Germline V gives CDR1 SGHAT, CDR2 FQNNGV. Unmatched junction bases numbered 5, after V lost 3 bases and J lost 5 bases. In DNA form, the CDR3 reads TGTGCCAGCAGCTTGGCTAGCGGGGAAAACAATGAGCAGTTCTTC. Its protein product is CASSLASGENNEQFF.

The CDR3 loop reads CAGRIRTGNTIYF. DNA of the CDR3: TGCGCCGGGCGGATTCGCACTGGAAACACCATATATTTT. The V gene is TRBV23-1, the J gene TRBJ1-3, with unresolved D. TRBV23-1 is sorted into the ORF group, with uncertain function. V lost 11 bases and J lost 2, with 13 bases in between. This CDR3 comprises 13 residues.

The J gene is TRBJ2-1, the V gene TRBV3-1; 10 bases map to TRBD1. The CDR3 length is 15 residues. Losses at the gene ends were 0 bases for V and 13 bases for J; bases not matched to a gene: 9. Germline V CDR1 and CDR2: LGHDT, YNNKEL (reference sequence). This chain's CDR3 is CASSQDGGTGEEQFF. In DNA, the CDR3 is TGTGCCAGCAGCCAAGATGGAGGGACAGGGGAGGAACAGTTCTTC.

The genes are TRBV20-1 and TRBJ2-3, with a tentative D call TRBD2 (6 bases). The ends were cut back, 6 bases at V and 4 bases at J, with 14 bases in the middle. There are 13 residues in the CDR3. Germline CDR1 is DFQATT and CDR2 is SNEGSKA (reference sequence). This chain's CDR3 is CSAGAGIADTQYF. The CDR3 DNA follows: TGCAGTGCCGGAGCGGGTATCGCAGATACGCAGTATTTT.

This chain joins TRBV12-3 or TRBV12-4 and TRBJ2-7; tentatively, D is TRBD1 or TRBD2 (5 bases each). Trimming took 4 bases from V and 2 from J, leaving 18 bases between them. The CDR3 consists of 16 residues. This chain's CDR3 is CASSSRDGVRPYEQYF. Here the CDR3 DNA reads TGTGCCAGCAGTTCCCGGGACGGCGTCCGCCCCTACGAGCAGTACTTC.

This rearrangement joins TRBV11-2 to TRBJ2-5, with a tentative D call TRBD2 (6 bases). This CDR3 has 15 amino acids. CDR1 and CDR2 from the germline V gene are SGHAT and FQNNGV. Trimming pared 4 bases from V and 2 bases from J, leaving 14 bases between. The CDR3 sequence: CASSWAGGVQETQYF. CDR3 bases: TGTGCCAGCAGCTGGGCTGGCGGGGTTCAAGAGACCCAGTACTTC.

This chain uses TRBV19 with TRBJ2-7; TRBD1 matches at 9 bases. Per germline, CDR1 LNHDA and CDR2 SQIVND (reference sequence). J was trimmed by 3 bases and V by 10 bases; bases with no gene match: 10. The CDR3 loop spans 14 amino acids. The CDR3 DNA reads TGTGCCACCCAACCAACAGGGGGCATCTACGAGCAGTACTTC. It yields the protein CATQPTGGIYEQYF.

This rearrangement joins TRBV11-2 to TRBJ2-7; either TRBD1 or TRBD2 may supply D (5 bases each). The CDR3 contains 14 residues. Germline lookup yields CDR1 SGHAT and CDR2 FQNNGV. V gave up 6 bases and J gave up 0 bases, with 12 bases separating them. In DNA form, the CDR3 reads TGTGCCAGCAGTTACGCCGGGGCCTCCTACGAGCAGTACTTC. It encodes CASSYAGASYEQYF.

This clonotype was seen a single time. The rearrangement uses TRBV2 and TRBJ2-6; D may correspond to TRBD1 or TRBD2 (6 bases each). The CDR3 runs to 17 residues. The V end lost 7 bases, the J end lost 4 bases, and 20 bases lay between the germline ends. From germline, CDR1 is SNHLY and CDR2 FYNNEI. The CDR3 is CASMTDRTTLGANVLTF. CDR3 coding DNA: TGTGCCAGCATGACCGACAGGACTACTCTGGGGGCCAACGTCCTGACTTTC. The whole variable domain, remainder taken from reference TRBV2 and TRBJ2-6, is EPEVTQTPSHQVTQMGQEVILRCVPISNHLYFYWYRQILGQKVEFLVSFYNNEISEKSEIFDDQFSVERPDGSNFTLKIRSTKLEDSAMYFCASMTDRTTLGANVLTFGAGSRLTVL.

J is TRBJ2-7 and V is TRBV6-5, with D uncertain. The length of the CDR3 is 13 residues. In germline, CDR1 is MNHEY, CDR2 SVGAGI. V lost 6 bases to trimming and J lost 0 bases, with 9 bases between them. CDR3 coding DNA: TGTGCCAGCAGCCAGACGGACTCCTACGAGCAGTACTTC. Protein sequence: CASSQTDSYEQYF.

This chain links TRBV19 with TRBJ2-5; D uncertain. Trimming removed 3 bases at V and 0 bases at J, with 2 bases between. Looked up from germline, CDR1 is LNHDA and CDR2 is SQIVND (reference sequence). The CDR3 covers 12 residues. CDR3 sequence reads: CASSMDQETQYF. CDR3 DNA: TGTGCCAGTAGTATGGACCAAGAGACCCAGTACTTC.

The rearrangement joins TRBV4-1 to TRBJ2-7; 7 bases map to TRBD2. Germline CDR1 and CDR2: MGHRA and YSYEKL. V lost 0 bases and J lost 2; bases outside the gene matches: 7. The CDR3 is made up of 16 amino acids. CDR3 protein: CASSQDDAGVAYEQYF. The DNA of the CDR3 is TGCGCCAGCAGCCAAGATGATGCGGGAGTGGCCTACGAGCAGTACTTC.

The rearrangement links TRBV12-3 or TRBV12-4 to TRBJ2-1, with 7 bases aligning to TRBD2. Trimming took 5 bases from V and 5 from J; bases not matched to a gene: 9. The CDR3 sequence is 15 residues long. In DNA, the CDR3 is TGTGCCAGCAGTAAAACTAGCGAGATAAACAATGAGCAGTTCTTC. Residues: CASSKTSEINNEQFF.

This rearrangement joins TRBV14 to TRBJ2-2, with a tentative D call TRBD2 (6 bases). The germline gives CDR1 SGHDN, CDR2 FVKESK. The V end lost 5 bases, the J end lost 7 bases, and 11 bases lay between the germline ends. This CDR3 spans 13 amino acids. DNA for the CDR3: TGTGCCAGCAGCTTAACGGGACTCGGGGAGCTGTTTTTT. This translates into CASSLTGLGELFF.

The chain links TRBV6-5 to TRBJ2-5; D call uncertain. This CDR3 has 15 residues. V lost 6 bases and J lost 1, with 15 bases in between. Germline V lookup: CDR1 MNHEY, CDR2 SVGAGI. Here the CDR3 DNA reads TGTGCCAGCAGCCCACGGGTGTTCATCCAAGAGACCCAGTACTTC. Its translation: CASSPRVFIQETQYF.

This chain uses TRBV9 with TRBJ1-1; D perhaps matches TRBD1 (6 bases). The germline CDR1 and CDR2 sequences are SGDLS and YYNGEE. The CDR3 runs 14 residues. V dropped 0 bases and J dropped 5 bases, with 11 bases sitting between them. The CDR3 DNA follows: TGTGCCAGCAGCGTAGAGGGGGTGGGAACTGAAGCTTTCTTT. Protein sequence: CASSVEGVGTEAFF.